The entry that follows covers one TCR beta chain sequence. Its antigen is undetermined. The sample is drawn from a study of T cell responses to AZD1222 COVID-19 vaccine. Sequencing used immunoSEQ multiplex PCR; TCRdb keeps in-frame clones, though not all of them. The sample lists more than 100,000 clones; roughly 85% were seen once. The CDR3 consists of 14 residues. Trimming took off 10 bases at V and 6 bases at J, with 19 bases between the two ends. Germline V lookup: CDR1 ENHRY, CDR2 SYGVKD. Study results and caveats: With two AZD1222 doses given, Spike-specific TCR breadth and depth both rose. Repertoires were collected only later (after the peak T cell response had occurred).

The chain couples TRBV10-3 to TRBJ2-1; D may correspond to TRBD1 or TRBD2 (5 bases each). The clonotype comes from an adult who received the MenACWY meningococcal vaccine as a control. Sequencing was performed on peripheral blood, taken 28 days after the second dose of the MenACWY control vaccine. Here the CDR3 reads CATNRDHRSNEQFF. CDR3 nucleotide sequence: TGTGCCACTAACCGGGACCACCGCTCCAATGAGCAGTTCTTC.